The 9 T cell receptor beta chains reported below all come from one sample, sequenced in a study of regulatory T cells in long-lasting Graves disease. Time point: newly diagnosed GD, antithyroid drugs for less than 3 months. The TCR library used RNA extracted from PBMCs. Investigators prepared the TCR beta libraries by applying iRepertoire HTBI primers and Arm-PCR of CDR3 regions. TCRdb itself ran the multiplex PCR reads through MiXCR, one entry per CDR3 protein. Of about 310,000 distinct CDR3 sequences listed, 18% are singletons. The starting material was peripheral blood mononuclear cells (PBMCs), obtained at new diagnosis, from a patient treated with antithyroid drugs. These receptor sequences come from a female donor with Graves disease.

Remarks on this clonotype: This clone may be a read error of a much larger clone one base away. V usage is TRBV7-2 and J usage is TRBJ1-2; unclear D gene. Germline loops: CDR1 SGHTA, CDR2 FQGNSA. The ends were cut back, 7 bases at V and 10 bases at J, with 22 bases in the middle. The CDR3 has 14 amino acids. The CDR3, as DNA: TGTGCCAGCATGCTAGTCGGTTCCTGGGATGACTACACCTTC. Translation: CASMLVGSWDDYTF.

For this clonotype: This may arise from a read error, as a much more abundant clone is one base away. V is TRBV2 and J is TRBJ1-5; D perhaps matches TRBD1 (5 bases). V gave up 4 bases and J gave up 2 bases, with 12 bases separating them. The CDR3 has 15 amino acids. CDR1 is SNHLY, CDR2 FYNNEI, per germline. The CDR3 region has the DNA TGTGCCAGCAGTGGAGCGGGGGGGGGCAATCAGCCCCAGCATTTT. Its translation: CASSGAGGGNQPQHF.

This clonotype was seen repeatedly, ten times or more. V usage is TRBV5-1 and J usage is TRBJ2-7; D is unresolved. The CDR3 loop spans 14 amino acids. Trimming pared 0 bases from V and 1 base from J, leaving 8 bases between. The V gene's germline CDR1 is SGHRS and CDR2 YFSETQ. This chain's CDR3 is CASSLAASSYEQYF. The CDR3 nucleotides are TGCGCCAGCAGCTTGGCCGCTAGTTCCTACGAGCAGTACTTC.

Regarding this clonotype: A much larger clonotype is one base distant, so this may be a read error. The CDR3 coding sequence is TGTACCATCAGTGTTGGGACTCGAGCCGGGGAGACCCAGTACTTC. It codes for CTISVGTRAGETQYF. The rearrangement joins TRBV10-3 to TRBJ2-5; D may be TRBD2 (6 bases). CDR1 is ENHRY, CDR2 SYGVKD, per germline. The length of the CDR3 is 15 residues.

In its sample, this clonotype was seen many times. The rearrangement links TRBV30 to TRBJ1-1; TRBD1 agrees at 8 bases. With 5 bases clipped from V and 4 bases from J, the junction kept 6 bases outside the gene matches. CDR1 GTSNPN and CDR2 SVGIG come from the germline V gene (reference sequence). CDR3 length equals 13 residues. The CDR3 sequence: CAWDSGGFTEAFF. Written as DNA, the CDR3 is TGTGCCTGGGATTCAGGGGGCTTCACTGAAGCTTTCTTT.

Details on this clonotype: A much more abundant neighbour one base away suggests this may be a read error. V gene TRBV6-2 or TRBV6-3 combines with J gene TRBJ1-1; no firm D call. The germline V and J ends were trimmed by 7 bases and 4 bases, with 10 bases remaining between them. Germline loops: CDR1 MNHEY, CDR2 SVGEGT. The CDR3 has 12 amino acids. CDR3: CASMEDGTEAFF. In nucleotides, the CDR3 is TGTGCCAGCATGGAGGATGGCACTGAAGCTTTCTTT.

This clonotype was found many times. This chain joins TRBV3-1 and TRBJ2-2; no clear D gene. Deletions cut 3 bases from V and 5 bases from J, with 10 bases between. The CDR3 is 14 residues long. CDR1 and CDR2 (germline): LGHDT, YNNKEL (reference sequence). In DNA form, the CDR3 reads TGTGCCAGCAGCCAGGGCACCACAACCGGGGAGCTGTTTTTT. Its protein is CASSQGTTTGELFF.

This clonotype appeared many times. V and J are TRBV19 and TRBJ2-1; TRBD2 matches at 10 bases. CDR1 is LNHDA and CDR2 is SQIVND in the germline V gene (reference sequence). The CDR3 length is 19 residues. The trim removed 8 bases at V and 2 bases at J, leaving 18 bases unmatched. The CDR3 protein is CASRFRRETSGTTYNEQFF. In DNA form, the CDR3 reads TGTGCCAGTCGATTCCGCAGAGAAACTAGCGGGACGACCTACAATGAGCAGTTCTTC.

This clonotype occurred a few times. One end of the junction varies from germline; a read error may be responsible. The chain employs TRBV7-7 and TRBJ2-2; D is uncertain. There are 13 residues in the CDR3. CDR1 SSHAT and CDR2 FNYEAQ come from the germline V gene (reference sequence). The CDR3 DNA sequence: TGTGCTAGCACCGTGGGTAACACCGGGGAGCTGTTTTTT. This codes for CASTVGNTGELFF.